The 13 T cell receptor beta chains below all came from one sample that was sequenced in a study of blood T cell repertoires in COVID-19. The method was immunoSEQ multiplex PCR; TCRdb's version includes in-frame clones alone and lacks a portion of them. The sample shows 180,000 or so clones, around 85% of them seen only once. The sample was peripheral blood. All receptors derive from a man in his fifties or sixties who had recovered from COVID-19.

This chain joins TRBV7-9 and TRBJ1-4; 9 bases fit TRBD1. Germline V lookup: CDR1 SEHNR, CDR2 FQNEAQ (reference sequence). After removal of 6 bases from V and 8 bases from J, the junction contained 10 bases not matched to a gene. CDR3 length: 15 residues. The CDR3 sequence: CASSRLGTGTEKLFF. The CDR3, as DNA: TGTGCCAGCAGTCGCCTCGGGACAGGGACGGAAAAACTGTTTTTT.

The rearrangement uses TRBV20-1 and TRBJ1-2; tentative D call: TRBD1 (5 bases). The germline gives CDR1 DFQATT, CDR2 SNEGSKA (reference sequence). The V gene lost 3 bases and the J gene lost 8 bases, with 10 bases spanning the gap. CDR3 length equals 11 residues. This CDR3 reads CSARHDSGYTF. The CDR3 coding sequence is TGCAGTGCTAGGCATGACAGCGGCTACACCTTC.

J is TRBJ1-2 and V is TRBV20-1, with 7 bases aligning to TRBD1. In germline, CDR1 is DFQATT, CDR2 SNEGSKA (reference sequence). J was trimmed by 4 bases and V by 3 bases; bases with no gene match: 14. This CDR3 is 16 amino acids long. Written as DNA, the CDR3 is TGCAGTGCTAGTCCGGCGGGACAGAGGGGATCCTATGGCTACACCTTC. This encodes CSASPAGQRGSYGYTF.

This sequence joins TRBV14 and TRBJ1-1, with TRBD1 as a possible D gene (5 bases). V lost 4 bases to trimming and J lost 8 bases, with 14 bases between them. Per the germline V gene, CDR1 is SGHDN and CDR2 is FVKESK. This CDR3 contains 13 residues. CDR3 sequence reads: CASSPRTYREAFF. The CDR3 DNA reads as TGTGCCAGCAGCCCCAGGACATATCGCGAAGCTTTCTTT.

This clone was detected once. The chain links TRBV5-6 to TRBJ1-2; no reliable D call. The germline V gene has CDR1 SGHDT and CDR2 YYEEEE. This CDR3 has 14 amino acids. V lost 6 bases and J lost 5, with 17 bases in between. CDR3 protein: CASNLLASRYGYTF. CDR3 sequence (DNA): TGTGCCAGCAACCTTCTGGCCAGTCGTTATGGCTACACCTTC.

The V and J genes are TRBV7-9 and TRBJ1-1; TRBD1 agrees at 11 bases. From germline, CDR1 is SEHNR and CDR2 FQNEAQ (reference sequence). V dropped 5 bases and J dropped 1; count of bases not matched to a gene: 6. The CDR3 loop spans 16 amino acids. This chain's CDR3 is CASSPADRGQNTEAFF. The CDR3, as DNA: TGTGCCAGCAGCCCCGCGGACAGGGGGCAGAACACTGAAGCTTTCTTT.

This clone was recorded a few times. V and J are TRBV5-1 and TRBJ2-2; no definite D call. V was trimmed by 0 bases and J by 2 bases, leaving 5 bases between them. Looked up from germline, CDR1 is SGHRS and CDR2 is YFSETQ. The CDR3 is made up of 14 amino acids. The CDR3 DNA is TGCGCCAGCAGCTTGGACTACAACACCGGGGAGCTGTTTTTT. Translated: CASSLDYNTGELFF.

This rearrangement joins TRBV7-9 to TRBJ1-5; 9 bases fit TRBD1. From germline, CDR1 is SEHNR and CDR2 FQNEAQ (reference sequence). Trimming removed 4 bases from V and 7 bases from J; junction bases left unmatched: 5. The CDR3 runs to 14 residues. CDR3 coding DNA: TGTGCCAGCAGCTCACAGGGGGCTTCCCAGCCCCAGCATTTT. Translation gives CASSSQGASQPQHF.

In its sample, this clone was seen once. The gene calls are TRBV5-1 and TRBJ2-1; 7 nucleotides align to TRBD2. Germline CDR1 is SGHRS and CDR2 is YFSETQ. V lost 3 bases, J lost 2 bases, and 8 bases stayed unmatched. The CDR3 runs 16 residues. The CDR3 sequence is CASSSWEGLTYNEQFF. The CDR3 region has the DNA TGCGCCAGCAGCTCGTGGGAGGGACTCACCTACAATGAGCAGTTCTTC.

This clone was picked up a small number of times. The gene calls are TRBV2 and TRBJ2-1; TRBD1 agrees at 9 bases. The germline V gene encodes CDR1 SNHLY and CDR2 FYNNEI. The trim removed 0 bases at V and 12 bases at J, leaving 9 bases unmatched. CDR3 length: 15 amino acids. For the CDR3, the DNA is TGTGCCAGCAGTGAAGCCGGGACAGGGTCCTATGCGCAGTTCTTC. This encodes CASSEAGTGSYAQFF.

The chain uses TRBV7-6 and TRBJ2-1, with TRBD2 matching over 13 bases. V lost 6 bases to trimming and J lost 7 bases; unmatched junction nucleotides: 6. CDR1 is SGHVS and CDR2 is FNYEAQ in the germline V gene. The CDR3 consists of 15 residues. The CDR3, as DNA: TGTGCCAGCAGTTTCGGACTAGCGGGGGTAAATGAGCAGTTCTTC. Translating gives CASSFGLAGVNEQFF.

This chain connects TRBV5-4 to TRBJ1-4; no definite D call. This CDR3 comprises 13 residues. Trimming left V 0 bases short and J 7 bases short, with 7 bases between. The germline gives CDR1 SGHNT, CDR2 YYREEE (reference sequence). Written as DNA, the CDR3 is TGTGCCAGCAGCTTGGACGCAGGTGAAAAACTGTTTTTT. As protein: CASSLDAGEKLFF.

The genes are TRBV5-1 and TRBJ1-1; D is undetermined. The CDR3 consists of 15 residues. Per germline, CDR1 SGHRS and CDR2 YFSETQ. Trimming took off 0 bases at V and 1 base at J, with 10 bases between the two ends. The CDR3, as DNA: TGCGCCAGCAGCTTGGCGATGCGCCAGAACACTGAAGCTTTCTTT. Its protein product is CASSLAMRQNTEAFF.